Reported below is one T cell receptor beta chain. A read error may account for a junction end that differs from germline. The data originate from a study of blood T cells in healthy people across ages. The germline CDR1 and CDR2 sequences are DFQATT and SNEGSKA (reference sequence). This CDR3 has 12 residues. A sample-barcoded 5' primer and a J-beta primer mix were used in a second PCR of roughly 6 to 11 cycles. MiXCR, run by TCRdb on the 5' RACE reads, gives a single entry per CDR3 protein. Of approximately 1.5 million distinct CDR3 sequences detected, 35% to 45% appear once; the ten largest clones hold around 4%.

The chain combines TRBV20-1 with TRBJ2-7, with D perhaps matching TRBD1 (6 bases). Sample: blood. The receptor comes from a woman aged 18-29 years in good health. This CDR3 is CSASDRLNDQYF. The CDR3 region has the DNA TGCAGTGCTAGTGACAGGCTCAACGACCAGTACTTC.